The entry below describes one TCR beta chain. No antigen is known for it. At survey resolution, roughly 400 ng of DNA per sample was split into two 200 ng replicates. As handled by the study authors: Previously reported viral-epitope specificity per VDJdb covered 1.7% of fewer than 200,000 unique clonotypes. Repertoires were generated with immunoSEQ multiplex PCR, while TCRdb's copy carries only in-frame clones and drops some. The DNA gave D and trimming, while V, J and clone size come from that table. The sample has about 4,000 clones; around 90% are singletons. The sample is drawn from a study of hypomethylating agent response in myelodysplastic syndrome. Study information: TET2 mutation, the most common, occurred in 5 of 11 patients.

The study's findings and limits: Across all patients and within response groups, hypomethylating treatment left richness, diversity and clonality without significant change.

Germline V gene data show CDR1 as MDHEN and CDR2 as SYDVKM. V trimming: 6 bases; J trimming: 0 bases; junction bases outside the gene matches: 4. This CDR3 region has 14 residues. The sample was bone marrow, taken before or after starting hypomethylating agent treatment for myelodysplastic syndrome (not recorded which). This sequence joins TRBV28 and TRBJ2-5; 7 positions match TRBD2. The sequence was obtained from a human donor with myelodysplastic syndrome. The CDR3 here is CASRGSGDQETQYF. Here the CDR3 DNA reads TGTGCCAGCAGGGGAAGCGGGGACCAAGAGACCCAGTACTTC.